This TCR beta chain was retrieved from a study of T cells in Graves' hyperthyroidism and ophthalmopathy. Amplification of TCR beta CDR3 regions was performed using RNA transcripts as template. HTBI primers drove first-round RT-PCR of the TCR CDR3. TCRdb redid the calling of the multiplex PCR reads with MiXCR, one entry per CDR3 protein. This table holds approximately 370,000 distinct CDR3 sequences, roughly 15% found once. Lactation, pregnancy, other autoimmune disease or uncontrolled infection excluded patients. Diagnoses were established using clinical symptoms, serum thyroxine and TRAb, thyroid ultrasound and orbital computed tomography. Blood from later-ophthalmopathy patients was taken at first hyperthyroidism diagnosis. A word on this clonotype: Its specificity is unknown. One end of the junction varies from germline; a read error may be responsible.

Overall study findings and caveats: Most expanded thyroid clonotypes above 0.001 recurred in blood.

What was sequenced was blood. The sequence came from a woman aged 25 to 39 with Graves' hyperthyroidism that later progressed to Graves' ophthalmopathy.

The CDR3 sequence is CASSQRGQFDSPLHF. CDR3 sequence (DNA): TGTGCCAGCAGTCAACGAGGACAGTTTGATTCGCCCCTCCACTTT. The chain joins TRBV12-3 or TRBV12-4 to TRBJ1-6; D perhaps matches TRBD1 (6 bases). This CDR3 is 15 amino acids long.